The 21 T cell receptor beta chains below all came from one sample that was sequenced in a study of cytomegalovirus exposure and HLA in healthy donors. The PCR contained 60 Vbeta and 13 Jbeta primers. Clones were read by immunoSEQ multiplex PCR, and TCRdb kept only the in-frame ones, dropping some. The sample consists of approximately 190,000 clones, approximately 80% of them appearing once. The sequenced sample consisted of PBMCs. These receptors all stem from a man aged 40-50 years in good health and CMV-seropositive.

The V and J genes are TRBV5-6 and TRBJ2-5; 8 positions match TRBD1. Germline CDR1 reads SGHDT; CDR2 reads YYEEEE. This CDR3 spans 17 amino acids. J was trimmed by 2 bases and V by 0 bases; bases with no gene match: 9. Written as DNA, the CDR3 is TGTGCCAGCAGCTTGGGGCGACAGGGGTCGAAACAAGAGACCCAGTACTTC. Residues: CASSLGRQGSKQETQYF. Filled out from reference TRBV5-6 and TRBJ2-5, the complete variable domain reads DAGVTQSPTHLIKTRGQQVTLRCSPKSGHDTVSWYQQALGQGPQFIFQYYEEEERQRGNFPDRFSGHQFPNYSSELNVNALLLGDSALYLCASSLGRQGSKQETQYFGPGTRLLVL.

Worth noting for this clone: Other nucleotide sequences from this sample produce the same CDR3. The chain uses TRBV15 and TRBJ2-7, with 9 bases matching TRBD1. The CDR3 runs 18 residues. V gave up 0 bases and J gave up 0 bases; unmatched junction bases: 9. Germline CDR1 LNHNV, CDR2 YYDKDF (reference sequence). In nucleotides, the CDR3 is TGTGCCACCAGCAGAGAATATGTTAGGACAGGGGTCTCCTACGAGCAGTACTTC. It yields the protein CATSREYVRTGVSYEQYF.

J is TRBJ1-1 and V is TRBV6-5; tentative D call: TRBD1 (5 bases). V gave up 6 bases and J gave up 11 bases, with 19 bases separating them. The CDR3 extends over 13 amino acids. Germline loops: CDR1 MNHEY, CDR2 SVGAGI. The CDR3: CASSPNTDRKAFF. The CDR3 DNA reads TGTGCCAGCAGCCCCAATACCGACAGAAAGGCTTTCTTT.

The chain recombines TRBV2 with TRBJ1-2; the D is unclear. Trimming stripped 6 bases from V and 2 bases from J, with 10 bases between. The germline gives CDR1 SNHLY, CDR2 FYNNEI. This CDR3 comprises 13 residues. For the CDR3, the DNA is TGTGCCAGCAGCAGACAAGAAAACTATGGCTACACCTTC. It encodes CASSRQENYGYTF.

The chain carries TRBV18 and TRBJ2-7; D perhaps matches TRBD2 (6 bases). The CDR3 length is 14 residues. CDR1 and CDR2 from the germline V gene are KGHSH and LQKENI. Trimming pared 3 bases from V and 2 bases from J, leaving 11 bases between. Written as DNA, the CDR3 is TGTGCCAGCTCACCCGGGGGACCTACCTACGAGCAGTACTTC. As protein: CASSPGGPTYEQYF.

This sequence joins TRBV7-9 and TRBJ2-3; TRBD2 aligns across 12 bases. CDR1 is SEHNR and CDR2 is FQNEAQ in the germline V gene (reference sequence). V lost 1 base to trimming and J lost 1 base; unmatched junction nucleotides: 3. This CDR3 contains 17 residues. The CDR3 DNA follows: TGTGCCAGCAGCTTAGATACTAGCGGGGGGCGCACAGATACGCAGTATTTT. This encodes CASSLDTSGGRTDTQYF. The variable domain in full, completed from reference TRBV7-9 and TRBJ2-3, reads DTGVSQNPRHKITKRGQNVTFRCDPISEHNRLYWYRQTLGQGPEFLTYFQNEAQLEKSRLLSDRFSAERPKGSFSTLEIQRTEQGDSAMYLCASSLDTSGGRTDTQYFGPGTRLTVL.

V gene TRBV6-5 combines with J gene TRBJ2-5, with 7 bases aligning to TRBD2. After removal of 8 bases from V and 2 bases from J, the junction contained 5 bases not matched to a gene. Germline CDR1 is MNHEY and CDR2 is SVGAGI. CDR3 size: 13 residues. CDR3: CASCQREQETQYF. The DNA of the CDR3 is TGTGCCAGCTGCCAGCGGGAACAAGAGACCCAGTACTTC.

This chain uses TRBV18 with TRBJ1-1, with D possibly being TRBD1 (5 bases). Trimming removed 0 bases from V and 1 base from J, with 9 bases in between. This CDR3 is built from 15 residues. Germline assignment: CDR1 KGHSH and CDR2 LQKENI. CDR3 sequence (DNA): TGTGCCAGCTCACCACCGGCGGGGACGAACACTGAAGCTTTCTTT. Its protein product is CASSPPAGTNTEAFF.

This clone has a single count. The germline gene is not matched at one end of the junction; a read error may be the cause. This chain uses TRBV18 with TRBJ1-2; 10 nucleotides align to TRBD1. The CDR3 is 12 amino acids. Germline V gives CDR1 KGHSH, CDR2 LQKENI. DNA for the CDR3: TGTGCCAGCTCACCAGGGACAGGGGTTCTTGACTTC. Protein sequence: CASSPGTGVLDF. Combining the CDR3 with reference TRBV18 and TRBJ1-2 gives the whole variable domain NAGVMQNPRHLVRRRGQEARLRCSPMKGHSHVYWYRQLPEEGLKFMVYLQKENIIDESGMPKERFSAEFPKEGPSILRIQQVVRGDSAAYFCASSPGTGVLDFGSGTRLTVV.

The chain recombines TRBV29-1 with TRBJ2-3; 9 bases match TRBD2. The germline V gene has CDR1 SQVTM and CDR2 ANQGSEA. V lost 5 bases and J lost 3; bases outside the gene matches: 3. This CDR3 is built from 13 residues. The CDR3 DNA sequence: TGCAGCGTTATCCTAGCGGGAACAGATACGCAGTATTTT. Residues: CSVILAGTDTQYF.

The rearrangement uses TRBV28 and TRBJ1-1; the match to TRBD1 covers 9 bases. The germline V gene has CDR1 MDHEN and CDR2 SYDVKM. The CDR3 totals 15 residues. Trimming took 4 bases from V and 6 from J; bases not matched to a gene: 9. CDR3 protein: CASSSTGGRGPEAFF. CDR3 coding DNA: TGTGCCAGCAGTTCCACAGGGGGCAGAGGACCTGAAGCTTTCTTT.

The chain combines TRBV27 with TRBJ2-2, with D tentatively TRBD2 (5 bases). Trimming left V 4 bases short and J 1 base short, with 10 bases between. The CDR3 sequence is 15 residues long. CDR1 is MNHEY and CDR2 is SMNVEV in the germline V gene (reference sequence). The CDR3: CASSYGVGNTGELFF. The CDR3, as DNA: TGTGCCAGCAGTTACGGGGTAGGGAACACCGGGGAGCTGTTTTTT.

The V gene is TRBV6-1, the J gene TRBJ2-7; 8 bases agree with TRBD2. In germline, CDR1 is MNHNS, CDR2 SASEGT. The CDR3 is 13 residues long. The junction had 8 bases not matched to a gene; V was cut back by 7 bases and J by 6 bases. This CDR3 is CASKPGGRVEQYF. CDR3 DNA sequence: TGTGCCAGCAAGCCGGGGGGGCGTGTCGAGCAGTACTTC.

The rearrangement joins TRBV7-2 to TRBJ2-2, with 7 positions matching TRBD2. The ends lost 5 bases at V and 5 bases at J; junction bases unmatched: 11. The CDR3 sequence is 16 residues long. Germline V gene data show CDR1 as SGHTA and CDR2 as FQGNSA. This CDR3 reads CASSALRTSYTGELFF. CDR3 DNA sequence: TGTGCCAGCAGCGCACTCCGGACTAGTTATACCGGGGAGCTGTTTTTT. Supplemented by reference TRBV7-2 and TRBJ2-2, the full variable domain reads GAGVSQSPSNKVTEKGKDVELRCDPISGHTALYWYRQSLGQGLEFLIYFQGNSAPDKSGLPSDRFSAERTGGSVSTLTIQRTQQEDSAVYLCASSALRTSYTGELFFGEGSRLTVL.

This sequence joins TRBV29-1 and TRBJ1-2; possible D gene TRBD1, 5 bases. Looked up from germline, CDR1 is SQVTM and CDR2 is ANQGSEA. This CDR3 has 16 amino acids. Deletions cut 4 bases from V and 3 bases from J, with 21 bases between. CDR3 amino acids: CSVARRRAGGDYGYTF. The CDR3 DNA sequence: TGCAGCGTTGCGAGGAGGCGGGCGGGGGGGGACTATGGCTACACCTTC.

This chain uses TRBV7-2 with TRBJ2-5, with 8 bases lining up with TRBD2. After removal of 5 bases from V and 5 bases from J, the junction contained 4 bases not matched to a gene. The CDR3 is made up of 13 amino acids. From germline, CDR1 is SGHTA and CDR2 FQGNSA. The CDR3 DNA follows: TGTGCCAGCAGCCCAGGACTAGCCGAGACCCAGTACTTC. This gives the protein CASSPGLAETQYF.

V gene TRBV5-8 combines with J gene TRBJ2-7; TRBD1 aligns across 7 bases. This CDR3 has 12 residues. Germline V lookup: CDR1 SGHTS, CDR2 YDEGEE. The junction had 6 bases not matched to a gene; V was cut back by 5 bases and J by 7 bases. The CDR3 reads CASRRTGREQYF. CDR3 nucleotide sequence: TGTGCCAGCAGGCGGACAGGCAGGGAGCAGTACTTC.

The chain is built from TRBV6-1 and TRBJ2-3, with D hard to call. V dropped 5 bases and J dropped 6 bases, with 3 bases sitting between them. Germline loops: CDR1 MNHNS, CDR2 SASEGT. The CDR3 spans 10 residues. The DNA of the CDR3 is TGTGCCAGCAGTCAGGATACGCAGTATTTT. Protein product: CASSQDTQYF.

This clone has just a few counts. The chain links TRBV7-9 to TRBJ2-5; D is possibly TRBD2 (6 bases). V lost 2 bases to trimming and J lost 5 bases, with 15 bases between them. The CDR3 has 15 residues. Looked up from germline, CDR1 is SEHNR and CDR2 is FQNEAQ (reference sequence). This chain's CDR3 is CASSLWQGGRETQYF. Here the CDR3 DNA reads TGTGCCAGCAGCTTATGGCAGGGAGGCAGGGAGACCCAGTACTTC.

This rearrangement joins TRBV29-1 to TRBJ2-7; D gene uncertain. Germline V lookup: CDR1 SQVTM, CDR2 ANQGSEA. Trimming stripped 2 bases from V and 8 bases from J, with 22 bases between. The CDR3 is 15 amino acids. The CDR3 nucleotides are TGCAGCGTTGAATTCCAGGCGAGTGTCCTACGCCAGCAGTACTTC. This codes for CSVEFQASVLRQQYF.

The V and J genes are TRBV7-2 and TRBJ1-1; D might be TRBD1 (6 bases). The CDR3 sequence is 15 residues long. Per the germline V gene, CDR1 is SGHTA and CDR2 is FQGNSA. The V and J ends lost 1 base and 7 bases respectively, with 16 bases between them. The chain's CDR3 is CASSLVRHRVDEAFF. DNA for the CDR3: TGTGCCAGCAGCTTAGTTCGCCACAGGGTGGATGAAGCTTTCTTT.